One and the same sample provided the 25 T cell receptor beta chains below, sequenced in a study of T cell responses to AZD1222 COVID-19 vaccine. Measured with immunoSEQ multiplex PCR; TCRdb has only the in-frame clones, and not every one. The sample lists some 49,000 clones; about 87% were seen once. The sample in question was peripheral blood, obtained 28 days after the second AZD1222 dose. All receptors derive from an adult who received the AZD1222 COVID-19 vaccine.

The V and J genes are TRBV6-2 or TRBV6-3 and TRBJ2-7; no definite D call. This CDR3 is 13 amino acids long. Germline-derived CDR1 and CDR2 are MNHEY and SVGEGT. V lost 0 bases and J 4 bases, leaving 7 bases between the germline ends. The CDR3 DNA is TGTGCCAGCAGTTACTCGCCGGAGTACGAGCAGTACTTC. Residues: CASSYSPEYEQYF.

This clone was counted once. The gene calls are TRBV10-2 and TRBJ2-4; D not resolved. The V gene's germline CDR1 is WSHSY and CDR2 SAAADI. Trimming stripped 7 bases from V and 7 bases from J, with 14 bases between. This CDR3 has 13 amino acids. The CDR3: CASKVEFSNIQYF. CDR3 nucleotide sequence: TGCGCCAGCAAAGTAGAGTTTAGTAACATTCAGTACTTC.

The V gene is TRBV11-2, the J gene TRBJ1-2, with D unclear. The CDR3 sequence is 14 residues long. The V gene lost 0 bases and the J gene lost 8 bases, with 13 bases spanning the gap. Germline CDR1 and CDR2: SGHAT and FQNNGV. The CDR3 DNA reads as TGTGCCAGCAGCTTAGAATGGAAAGGGAACGGCTACACCTTC. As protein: CASSLEWKGNGYTF.

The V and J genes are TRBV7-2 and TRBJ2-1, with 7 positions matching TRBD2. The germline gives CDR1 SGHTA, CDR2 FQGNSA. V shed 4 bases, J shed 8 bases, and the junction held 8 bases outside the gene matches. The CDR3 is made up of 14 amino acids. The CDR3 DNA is TGTGCCAGCAGCTCGGGCCGACTAGCTCATGAGCAGTTCTTC. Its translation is CASSSGRLAHEQFF.

The CDR3 DNA is TGTGCCAGCGTTTTACCAGGGTTGCGCTCTGGAAACACCATATATTTT. Translation: CASVLPGLRSGNTIYF. The rearrangement links TRBV7-2 to TRBJ1-3; possibly TRBD1 for D (5 bases). CDR1 and CDR2 from the germline V gene are SGHTA and FQGNSA. There are 16 residues in the CDR3. Trimming took 8 bases from V and 0 from J, leaving 17 bases between them.

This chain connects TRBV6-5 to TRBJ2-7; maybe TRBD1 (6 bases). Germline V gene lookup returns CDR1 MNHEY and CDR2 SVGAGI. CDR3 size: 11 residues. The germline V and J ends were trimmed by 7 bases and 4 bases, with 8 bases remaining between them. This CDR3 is CASTTGYEQYF. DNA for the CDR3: TGTGCCAGCACCACAGGGTACGAGCAGTACTTC.

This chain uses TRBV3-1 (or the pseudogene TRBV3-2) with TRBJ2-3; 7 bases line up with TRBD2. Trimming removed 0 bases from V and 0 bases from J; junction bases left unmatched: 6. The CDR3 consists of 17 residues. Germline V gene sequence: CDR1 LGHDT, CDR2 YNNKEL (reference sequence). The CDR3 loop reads CASSQDLAGPSTDTQYF. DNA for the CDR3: TGTGCCAGCAGCCAAGATTTAGCGGGTCCAAGCACAGATACGCAGTATTTT.

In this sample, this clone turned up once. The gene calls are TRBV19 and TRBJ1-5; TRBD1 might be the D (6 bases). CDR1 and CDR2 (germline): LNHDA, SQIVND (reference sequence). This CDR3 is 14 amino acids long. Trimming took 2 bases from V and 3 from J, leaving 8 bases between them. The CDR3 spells CASSITGTNQPQHF. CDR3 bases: TGTGCCAGTAGTATAACAGGGACCAATCAGCCCCAGCATTTT.

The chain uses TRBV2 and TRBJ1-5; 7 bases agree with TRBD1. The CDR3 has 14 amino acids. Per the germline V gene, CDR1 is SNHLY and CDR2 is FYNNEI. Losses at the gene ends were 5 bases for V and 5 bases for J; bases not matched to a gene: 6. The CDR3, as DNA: TGTGCCAGCAGTCAACGACAGGGCGATCAGCCCCAGCATTTT. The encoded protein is CASSQRQGDQPQHF.

The CDR3 sequence: CASSQDRLSYNEQFF. The CDR3 bases are TGTGCCAGCAGCCAAGACAGGCTTTCCTACAATGAGCAGTTCTTC. The chain links TRBV3-1 (or the pseudogene TRBV3-2) to TRBJ2-1; D gene unclear. From germline, CDR1 is LGHDT and CDR2 YNNKEL (reference sequence). There are 15 residues in the CDR3. V lost 0 bases and J lost 1, with 7 bases in between.

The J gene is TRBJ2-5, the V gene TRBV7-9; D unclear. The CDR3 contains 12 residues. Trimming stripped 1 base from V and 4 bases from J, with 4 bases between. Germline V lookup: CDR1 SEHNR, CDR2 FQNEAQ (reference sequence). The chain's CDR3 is CASSLDRETQYF. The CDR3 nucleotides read TGTGCCAGCAGCTTAGATAGAGAGACCCAGTACTTC.

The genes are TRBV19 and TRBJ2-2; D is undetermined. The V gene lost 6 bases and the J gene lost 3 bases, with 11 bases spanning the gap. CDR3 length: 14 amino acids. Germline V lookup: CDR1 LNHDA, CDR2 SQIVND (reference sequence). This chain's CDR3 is CASRYYGYTGELFF. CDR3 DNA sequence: TGTGCCAGTAGATATTACGGTTACACCGGGGAGCTGTTTTTT.

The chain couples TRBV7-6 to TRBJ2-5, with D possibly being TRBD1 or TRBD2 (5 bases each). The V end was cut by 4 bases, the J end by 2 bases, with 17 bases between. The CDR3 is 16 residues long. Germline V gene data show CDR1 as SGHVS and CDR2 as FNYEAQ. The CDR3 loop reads CASSSLGKRTQETQYF. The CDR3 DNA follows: TGTGCCAGCAGCTCCCTTGGGAAGCGGACACAAGAGACCCAGTACTTC. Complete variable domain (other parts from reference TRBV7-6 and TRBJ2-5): GAGVSQSPRYKVTKRGQDVALRCDPISGHVSLYWYRQALGQGPEFLTYFNYEAQQDKSGLPNDRFSAERPEGSISTLTIQRTEQRDSAMYRCASSSLGKRTQETQYFGPGTRLLVL.

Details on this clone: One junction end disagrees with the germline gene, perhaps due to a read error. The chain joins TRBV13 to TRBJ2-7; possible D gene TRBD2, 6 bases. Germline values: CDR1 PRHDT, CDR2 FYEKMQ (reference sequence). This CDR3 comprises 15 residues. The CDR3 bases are TGTGCCAGCAGCTTACGGGGGAAGGCCTCCCACGAGCAGTACTTC. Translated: CASSLRGKASHEQYF. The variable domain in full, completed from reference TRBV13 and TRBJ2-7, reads AAGVIQSPRHLIKEKRETATLKCYPIPRHDTVYWYQQGPGQDPQFLISFYEKMQSDKGSIPDRFSAQQFSDYHSELNMSSLELGDSALYFCASSLRGKASHEQYFGPGTRLTVT.

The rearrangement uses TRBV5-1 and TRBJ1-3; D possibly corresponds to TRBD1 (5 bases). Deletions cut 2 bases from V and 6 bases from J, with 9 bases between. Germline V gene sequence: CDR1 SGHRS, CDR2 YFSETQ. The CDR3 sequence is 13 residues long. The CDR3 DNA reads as TGCGCCAGCAGCTTAGGAGGGGAAAACACCATATATTTT. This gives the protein CASSLGGENTIYF.

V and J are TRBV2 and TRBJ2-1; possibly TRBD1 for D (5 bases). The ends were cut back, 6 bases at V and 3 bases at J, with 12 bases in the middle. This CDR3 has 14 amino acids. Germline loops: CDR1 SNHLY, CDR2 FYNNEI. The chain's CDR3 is CASRAGIHYNEQFF. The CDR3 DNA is TGTGCCAGCAGGGCAGGGATACACTACAATGAGCAGTTCTTC.

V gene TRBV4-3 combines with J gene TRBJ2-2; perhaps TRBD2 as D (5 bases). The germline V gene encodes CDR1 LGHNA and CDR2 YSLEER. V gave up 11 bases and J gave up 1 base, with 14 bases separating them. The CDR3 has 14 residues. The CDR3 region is CAGSRGLNTGELFF. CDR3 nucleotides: TGCGCCGGGAGTCGGGGTTTGAACACCGGGGAGCTGTTTTTT.

The CDR3 coding sequence is TGTGCCAGTAGACCTGGGATTCAGGGGGAGGTAGAGACCCAGTACTTC. This codes for CASRPGIQGEVETQYF. The genes are TRBV19 and TRBJ2-5, with a possible D match to TRBD1 (7 bases). Trimming took 6 bases from V and 4 from J, leaving 21 bases between them. Per germline, CDR1 LNHDA and CDR2 SQIVND (reference sequence). The CDR3 consists of 16 residues.

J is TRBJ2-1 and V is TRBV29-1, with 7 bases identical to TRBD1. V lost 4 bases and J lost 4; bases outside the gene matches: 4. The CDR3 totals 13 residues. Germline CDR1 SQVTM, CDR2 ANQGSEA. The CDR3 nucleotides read TGCAGCGTTGTGAGGGGGCTTTACAATGAGCAGTTCTTC. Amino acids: CSVVRGLYNEQFF.

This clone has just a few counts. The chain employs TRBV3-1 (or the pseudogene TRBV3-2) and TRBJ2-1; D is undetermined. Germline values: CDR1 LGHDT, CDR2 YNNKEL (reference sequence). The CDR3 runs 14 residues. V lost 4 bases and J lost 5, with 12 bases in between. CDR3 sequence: CASSPLFGNNEQFF. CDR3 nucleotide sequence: TGTGCCAGCAGCCCCCTGTTCGGCAACAATGAGCAGTTCTTC.

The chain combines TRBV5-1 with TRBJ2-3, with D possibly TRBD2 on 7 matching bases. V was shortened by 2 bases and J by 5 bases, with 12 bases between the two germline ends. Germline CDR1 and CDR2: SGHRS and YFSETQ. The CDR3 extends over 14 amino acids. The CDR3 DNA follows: TGCGCCAGCAGCTTTCAAGCGGGACAAGATACGCAGTATTTT. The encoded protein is CASSFQAGQDTQYF.

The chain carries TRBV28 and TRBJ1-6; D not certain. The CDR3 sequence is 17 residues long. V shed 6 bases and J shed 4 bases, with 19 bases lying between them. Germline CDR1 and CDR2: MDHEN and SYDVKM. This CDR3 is CASSPEDPREYNSPLHF. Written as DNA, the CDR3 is TGTGCCAGCAGCCCAGAGGACCCGAGGGAGTATAATTCACCCCTCCACTTT.

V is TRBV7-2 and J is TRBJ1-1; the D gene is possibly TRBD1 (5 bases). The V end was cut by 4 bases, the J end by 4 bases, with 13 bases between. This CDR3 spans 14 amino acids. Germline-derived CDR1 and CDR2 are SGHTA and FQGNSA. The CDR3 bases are TGTGCCAGCAGCTCTCGACAGTCGGGCACTGAAGCTTTCTTT. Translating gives CASSSRQSGTEAFF.

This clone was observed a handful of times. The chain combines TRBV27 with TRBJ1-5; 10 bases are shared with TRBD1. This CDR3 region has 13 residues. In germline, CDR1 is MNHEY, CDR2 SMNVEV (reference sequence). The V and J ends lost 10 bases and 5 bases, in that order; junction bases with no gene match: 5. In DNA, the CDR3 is TGTGCCACCTGGACAGGGGGTGATCAGCCCCAGCATTTT. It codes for CATWTGGDQPQHF.

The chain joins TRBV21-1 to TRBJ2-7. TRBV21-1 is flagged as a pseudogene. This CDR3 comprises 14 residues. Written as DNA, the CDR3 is TGTGCCAGCAGGCCCAGGCGGAACCCCTACGAGCAGTACTTC. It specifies CASRPRRNPYEQYF.